The 25 T cell receptor beta chains below were found in one sample sequenced in a study of response to subunit inactivated influenza vaccine (dated by TCRdb to the late 2010s). Receptors were amplified or captured by RT-PCR. TCRdb names Illumina HiSeq 2500 as the instrument used. TCRdb redid the processing of the public reads, applying fastp at Q25 and MiXCR, and retained in-frame beta chains. Identical CDR3 proteins give one entry, which carries the most common genes and DNA. The sample profile shows about 310,000 distinct CDR3 sequences; roughly 22% of them were found once. The top ten clonotypes cover approximately 10% of the sample. The starting material was PBMCs from blood, obtained around 22 months after vaccination. The receptors stem from a man in his fifties or sixties who received an inactivated influenza vaccine. Donor details come from another sample of the same person, matched by shared clones.

This clonotype showed up just a few times. The chain uses TRBV9 and TRBJ2-1; possibly TRBD1 for D (6 bases). Germline CDR1 and CDR2: SGDLS and YYNGEE. The CDR3 extends over 15 amino acids. Trimming stripped 3 bases from V and 1 base from J, with 11 bases between. The CDR3 protein is CASSGGQRSYNEQFF. In DNA, the CDR3 is TGTGCCAGCAGCGGAGGACAGCGTTCCTACAATGAGCAGTTCTTC.

The CDR3: CASSLALRLTGDTQYF. DNA for the CDR3: TGTGCCAGCAGCTTAGCTCTAAGGCTAACGGGAGATACGCAGTATTTT. The chain couples TRBV7-9 to TRBJ2-3; D unresolved. From germline, CDR1 is SEHNR and CDR2 FQNEAQ (reference sequence). Between the trimmed V and J ends, which lost 0 bases and 5 bases, there was a span of 15 bases. This CDR3 comprises 16 residues.

This clonotype was detected only a few times. Here the CDR3 DNA reads TGTGCCAGCAGCGTAGGTCCTCGGGGCACTGAAGCTTTCTTT. It codes for CASSVGPRGTEAFF. The rearrangement links TRBV9 to TRBJ1-1; no reliable D call. This CDR3 has 14 residues. The germline gives CDR1 SGDLS, CDR2 YYNGEE. V was pared by 0 bases and J by 4 bases, with 10 bases between.

This clonotype was seen a handful of times. This chain links TRBV2 with TRBJ1-6, with D tentatively TRBD1 (5 bases). CDR3 size: 14 residues. V lost 7 bases and J lost 4, with 11 bases in between. Germline V CDR1 and CDR2: SNHLY, FYNNEI. CDR3 residues: CASKLQEYNSPLHF. CDR3 coding DNA: TGTGCCAGCAAGCTACAGGAGTATAATTCACCCCTCCACTTT.

This clonotype was counted between two and nine times. The chain uses TRBV6-2 or TRBV6-3 and TRBJ1-2; D may be TRBD1 (6 bases). CDR1 MNHEY and CDR2 SVGEGT come from the germline V gene. V shed 6 bases and J shed 6 bases, with 14 bases lying between them. The CDR3 loop spans 13 amino acids. For the CDR3, the DNA is TGTGCCAGCAGCGAGACAGGACCCAATGGCTACACCTTC. It codes for CASSETGPNGYTF.

This clonotype appeared many times. The CDR3 region is CASSPSGRGAEVNTEAFF. The DNA for the CDR3 is TGTGCCAGCTCACCAAGTGGAAGGGGCGCGGAGGTGAACACTGAAGCTTTCTTT. J is TRBJ1-1 and V is TRBV18, with D perhaps TRBD1 (5 bases). There are 18 residues in the CDR3. The germline V gene encodes CDR1 KGHSH and CDR2 LQKENI. V was cut by 2 bases and J by 0 bases, with 19 bases left in between. Full variable domain (rest looked up from reference TRBV18 and TRBJ1-1): NAGVMQNPRHLVRRRGQEARLRCSPMKGHSHVYWYRQLPEEGLKFMVYLQKENIIDESGMPKERFSAEFPKEGPSILRIQQVVRGDSAAYFCASSPSGRGAEVNTEAFFGQGTRLTVV.

This clonotype was seen many times. The chain recombines TRBV7-2 with TRBJ1-2; D not resolved. Germline CDR1 SGHTA, CDR2 FQGNSA. Trimming left V 5 bases short and J 8 bases short, with 15 bases between. CDR3 length equals 13 residues. The CDR3 DNA is TGTGCCAGCAGCCTCGCGGCCCCAGGCGGCTACACCTTC. Its protein product is CASSLAAPGGYTF.

This rearrangement joins TRBV14 to TRBJ1-1; maybe TRBD1 (5 bases). This CDR3 contains 14 residues. The V gene's germline CDR1 is SGHDN and CDR2 FVKESK. Trimming shortened V by 0 bases and J by 6 bases, and 11 bases separated the two germline ends. CDR3 protein: CASSQDGGGSEAFF. CDR3 bases: TGTGCCAGCAGCCAAGACGGCGGGGGGTCTGAAGCTTTCTTT. Filled out from reference TRBV14 and TRBJ1-1, the complete variable domain reads EAGVTQFPSHSVIEKGQTVTLRCDPISGHDNLYWYRRVMGKEIKFLLHFVKESKQDESGMPNNRFLAERTGGTYSTLKVQPAELEDSGVYFCASSQDGGGSEAFFGQGTRLTVV.

This clonotype came up a few times. CDR3 DNA: TGTGCCAGCACCTTCGGGGAGGGCCTGGATGTTGAGCAGTTCTTC. Translation: CASTFGEGLDVEQFF. The chain recombines TRBV12-3 or TRBV12-4 with TRBJ2-1, with 7 bases that match TRBD2. The V segment lost 7 bases and the J segment 9 bases; nucleotides outside the gene matches: 15. The CDR3 has 15 amino acids.

The J gene is TRBJ2-1, the V gene TRBV6-2 or TRBV6-3; unclear D gene. Per the germline V gene, CDR1 is MNHEY and CDR2 is SVGEGT. This CDR3 is built from 12 residues. Trimming removed 6 bases at V and 8 bases at J, with 11 bases between. The CDR3: CASRGMIDEQFF. CDR3 DNA: TGTGCCAGCAGGGGAATGATCGATGAGCAGTTCTTC.

The CDR3 region has the DNA TGCGCCAGCAGCTTGTATCGGGATAGCGGGGGAACAGATACGCAGTATTTT. This translates into CASSLYRDSGGTDTQYF. The chain links TRBV5-1 to TRBJ2-3; 9 bases are a match to TRBD2. With 1 base clipped from V and 3 bases from J, the junction kept 9 bases outside the gene matches. CDR1 and CDR2 from the germline V gene are SGHRS and YFSETQ. CDR3 length: 17 amino acids.

Only a few counts were recorded for this clonotype. This chain connects TRBV7-9 to TRBJ2-3, with D unresolved. The V gene lost 5 bases and the J gene lost 10 bases, with 16 bases spanning the gap. Per germline, CDR1 SEHNR and CDR2 FQNEAQ (reference sequence). The CDR3 extends over 13 amino acids. The CDR3 nucleotides read TGTGCCAGCAGCCCCAAGCCCTTAGGTCCGCAGTATTTT. Its translation is CASSPKPLGPQYF.

The genes are TRBV4-1 and TRBJ1-5; 9 nucleotides align to TRBD1. CDR1 and CDR2 from the germline V gene are MGHRA and YSYEKL. J was trimmed by 2 bases and V by 0 bases; bases with no gene match: 2. The CDR3 has 16 amino acids. The CDR3 reads CASSQDWTGGNQPQHF. CDR3 sequence (DNA): TGCGCCAGCAGCCAAGACTGGACAGGGGGCAATCAGCCCCAGCATTTT.

V and J are TRBV7-9 and TRBJ2-2; no clear D gene. The V end was cut by 5 bases, the J end by 1 base, with 8 bases between. The germline V gene has CDR1 SEHNR and CDR2 FQNEAQ (reference sequence). The length of the CDR3 is 14 residues. In nucleotides, the CDR3 is TGTGCCAGCAGCCCGGACGGGAACACCGGGGAGCTGTTTTTT. It encodes CASSPDGNTGELFF.

The rearrangement joins TRBV5-1 to TRBJ1-2; D remains unclear. Germline V CDR1 and CDR2: SGHRS, YFSETQ. Trimming stripped 2 bases from V and 3 bases from J, with 11 bases between. The CDR3 spans 14 residues. The chain's CDR3 is CASSFLSQDYGYTF. DNA of the CDR3: TGCGCCAGCAGCTTCCTTAGTCAGGACTATGGCTACACCTTC.

This clonotype was observed a handful of times. This chain connects TRBV15 to TRBJ2-6; D remains ambiguous. Germline CDR1 is LNHNV and CDR2 is YYDKDF (reference sequence). The CDR3 spans 13 residues. Trimming stripped 8 bases from V and 0 bases from J, with 5 bases between. The CDR3 spells CATGLSGANVLTF. The CDR3 DNA follows: TGTGCCACCGGCCTCTCTGGGGCCAACGTCCTGACTTTC.

This clonotype was counted at least ten times. For the CDR3, the DNA is TGCAGTGCGCCCCCCGGGGCTGGTACTGAAGCTTTCTTT. Protein product: CSAPPGAGTEAFF. The chain joins TRBV20-1 to TRBJ1-1, with D possibly TRBD1 on 5 matching bases. The CDR3 loop spans 13 amino acids. Trimming removed 6 bases from V and 5 bases from J, with 16 bases in between. Germline CDR1 is DFQATT and CDR2 is SNEGSKA (reference sequence).

The chain links TRBV7-8 to TRBJ2-1; TRBD2 agrees at 11 bases. V lost 5 bases to trimming and J lost 2 bases; unmatched junction nucleotides: 5. Germline-derived CDR1 and CDR2 are SGHVS and FQNEAQ. The CDR3 length is 16 residues. CDR3 protein: CASSPISGGAYNEQFF. The DNA of the CDR3 is TGTGCCAGCAGCCCTATTAGCGGGGGGGCCTACAATGAGCAGTTCTTC.

The chain has TRBV6-1 and TRBJ1-5; no definite D call. Germline lookup yields CDR1 MNHNS and CDR2 SASEGT. CDR3 length: 17 residues. The ends were cut back, 5 bases at V and 0 bases at J, with 17 bases in the middle. CDR3 nucleotide sequence: TGTGCCAGCAGTCCTCCGACAAGCGGGTATAGCAATCAGCCCCAGCATTTT. Protein sequence: CASSPPTSGYSNQPQHF.

The genes are TRBV10-3 and TRBJ1-3; D possibly corresponds to TRBD1 (5 bases). CDR1 and CDR2 (germline): ENHRY, SYGVKD. V was pared by 10 bases and J by 3 bases, with 16 bases between. The CDR3 loop spans 14 amino acids. The CDR3 spells CATTVGGIGNTIYF. The CDR3 DNA is TGTGCCACCACCGTCGGGGGTATTGGAAACACCATATATTTT.

The chain couples TRBV5-1 to TRBJ2-5; D possibly corresponds to TRBD1 (5 bases). V lost 4 bases, J lost 1 base, and 11 bases lay in between. The CDR3 contains 14 residues. Germline V gene sequence: CDR1 SGHRS, CDR2 YFSETQ. The chain's CDR3 is CASSESGFQETQYF. The CDR3 nucleotides read TGCGCCAGCAGCGAGTCAGGGTTCCAAGAGACCCAGTACTTC.

V gene TRBV7-9 combines with J gene TRBJ1-1; maybe TRBD1 (6 bases). Trimming shortened V by 5 bases and J by 5 bases, and 12 bases separated the two germline ends. The CDR3 consists of 13 residues. Germline CDR1 SEHNR, CDR2 FQNEAQ (reference sequence). CDR3 amino acids: CASSQTQGTEAFF. The CDR3 DNA is TGTGCCAGCAGCCAGACACAGGGTACTGAAGCTTTCTTT. Drawing the rest from reference TRBV7-9 and TRBJ1-1, the complete variable domain is DTGVSQNPRHKITKRGQNVTFRCDPISEHNRLYWYRQTLGQGPEFLTYFQNEAQLEKSRLLSDRFSAERPKGSFSTLEIQRTEQGDSAMYLCASSQTQGTEAFFGQGTRLTVV.

The V and J genes are TRBV3-1 and TRBJ1-2; D not certain. The CDR3 spans 15 residues. Trimming stripped 0 bases from V and 4 bases from J, with 12 bases between. In germline, CDR1 is LGHDT, CDR2 YNNKEL (reference sequence). The CDR3, as DNA: TGTGCCAGCAGCCAAGATCCGGGTTCTACCTATGGCTACACCTTC. Its protein product is CASSQDPGSTYGYTF.

This clonotype was counted only a few times. The rearrangement joins TRBV7-2 to TRBJ1-4; no clear D gene. Germline CDR1 and CDR2: SGHTA and FQGNSA. The CDR3 is made up of 13 amino acids. The V and J ends lost 2 bases and 8 bases respectively, with 9 bases between them. CDR3 in DNA: TGTGCCAGCAGCTTACCTGGGAGAGAAAAACTGTTTTTT. Its translation: CASSLPGREKLFF.

This clonotype was counted between two and nine times. The chain has TRBV29-1 and TRBJ1-2; 10 positions agree with TRBD1. J gave up 5 bases and V 3 bases, and 6 bases lay outside the gene matches. The CDR3 runs to 14 residues. Germline V lookup: CDR1 SQVTM, CDR2 ANQGSEA. CDR3 in amino acids: CSVDLGQGLYGYTF. CDR3 DNA: TGCAGCGTTGATTTGGGACAGGGGTTATATGGCTACACCTTC. The complete variable domain, with remaining parts taken from reference TRBV29-1 and TRBJ1-2, reads SAVISQKPSRDICQRGTSLTIQCQVDSQVTMMFWYRQQPGQSLTLIATANQGSEATYESGFVIDKFPISRPNLTFSTLTVSNMSPEDSSIYLCSVDLGQGLYGYTFGSGTRLTVV.